The 10 T cell receptor beta chains below were found in one sample sequenced in a study of CD8 T cells in ankylosing spondylitis. One entry per CDR3 protein results from TCRdb running MiXCR on the 5' RACE reads. The sample carries 200,000 to 300,000 distinct CDR3 sequences, 20% to 30% recorded once. Material: blood, either unsorted or a sorted T cell fraction (not recorded which). The source is a male donor with ankylosing spondylitis or in good health (not recorded which).

The chain combines TRBV7-3 with TRBJ1-1; D is perhaps TRBD1 (5 bases). The germline V and J ends were trimmed by 3 bases and 2 bases, with 13 bases remaining between them. Germline-derived CDR1 and CDR2 are SGHTA and FQGTGA. The CDR3 is made up of 15 amino acids. This CDR3 is CASSLSGARNTEAFF. CDR3 nucleotide sequence: TGTGCCAGCAGCTTGTCTGGGGCACGAAACACTGAAGCTTTCTTT.

Turning to this clonotype: A read error may explain this, as a much larger clone is one base away. V gene TRBV6-5 combines with J gene TRBJ1-1, with D tentatively TRBD1 (6 bases). Germline CDR1 reads MNHEY; CDR2 reads SVGAGI. There are 15 residues in the CDR3. CDR3 sequence reads: CAGSYRQVSNTEAFF. CDR3 nucleotide sequence: TGTGCCGGCAGTTACCGACAGGTGTCAAACACTGAAGCTTTCTTT.

The chain couples TRBV12-5 to TRBJ2-5; D perhaps matches TRBD1 (6 bases). Trimming cost V 6 bases and J 4 bases, with 9 bases left between them. This CDR3 is 12 amino acids long. Germline V CDR1 and CDR2: LGHNT, FRNRAP. The CDR3 protein is CASGHRVETQYF. CDR3 in DNA: TGTGCTAGTGGCCACAGGGTAGAGACCCAGTACTTC. Full variable domain (remainder filled in from reference TRBV12-5 and TRBJ2-5): DARVTQTPRHKVTEMGQEVTMRCQPILGHNTVFWYRQTMMQGLELLAYFRNRAPLDDSGMPKDRFSAEMPDATLATLKIQPSEPRDSAVYFCASGHRVETQYFGPGTRLLVL.

This clonotype occurred many times. This rearrangement joins TRBV20-1 to TRBJ2-7; D call uncertain. This CDR3 contains 15 residues. Germline CDR1 reads DFQATT; CDR2 reads SNEGSKA (reference sequence). Deletions cut 3 bases from V and 0 bases from J, with 15 bases between. This CDR3 is CSARGFGPGSYEQYF. The DNA of the CDR3 is TGCAGTGCTAGGGGCTTTGGACCCGGCTCCTACGAGCAGTACTTC.

The rearrangement links TRBV5-5 to TRBJ2-1, with D hard to call. The CDR3 is 16 residues long. Trimming cost V 4 bases and J 6 bases, with 20 bases left between them. Per germline, CDR1 SGHKS and CDR2 YYEKEE (reference sequence). CDR3 residues: CASSMLGVAMANEQFF. The DNA for the CDR3 is TGTGCCAGCAGCATGCTCGGAGTAGCAATGGCCAATGAGCAGTTCTTC.

V and J are TRBV9 and TRBJ2-1; D ambiguous. The CDR3 has 16 residues. The V gene's germline CDR1 is SGDLS and CDR2 YYNGEE. V lost 0 bases, J lost 4 bases, and 14 bases lay in between. The DNA of the CDR3 is TGTGCCAGCAGCGTAGGCCGGGTCCAAGGTTACAATGAGCAGTTCTTC. It codes for CASSVGRVQGYNEQFF.

The chain combines TRBV20-1 with TRBJ2-7; unclear D gene. The CDR3 is 11 residues long. The ends were cut back, 3 bases at V and 11 bases at J, with 14 bases in the middle. Germline CDR1 is DFQATT and CDR2 is SNEGSKA (reference sequence). The CDR3 DNA reads as TGCAGTGCTAGTAATCGGATTAGGGAGTACTTC. Its protein product is CSASNRIREYF.

In its sample, this clonotype was seen a few times. The CDR3 is CASLISGGLNEQFF. The CDR3, as DNA: TGTGCCAGCCTAATTAGCGGGGGGCTCAATGAGCAGTTCTTC. The chain carries TRBV12-3 or TRBV12-4 and TRBJ2-1, with 10 positions matching TRBD2. With V trimmed by 8 bases and J by 6 bases, 7 bases remained unmatched. CDR3 size: 14 residues.

This clonotype was observed at least ten times. The chain joins TRBV29-1 to TRBJ2-3; 10 nucleotides align to TRBD1. The junction had 7 bases not matched to a gene; V was cut back by 7 bases and J by 3 bases. The CDR3 runs 14 residues. CDR1 is SQVTM and CDR2 is ANQGSEA in the germline V gene. CDR3 region: CSGTGTGVTDTQYF. For the CDR3, the DNA is TGCAGCGGAACCGGGACAGGGGTTACAGATACGCAGTATTTT.

The chain recombines TRBV9 with TRBJ2-7; 12 bases line up with TRBD2. CDR3 size: 14 residues. J was trimmed by 7 bases and V by 0 bases; bases with no gene match: 2. CDR1 and CDR2 (germline): SGDLS, YYNGEE. The CDR3 DNA sequence: TGTGCCAGCAGCGTAGGGACTAGCGGGGCTGAGCAGTACTTC. Protein: CASSVGTSGAEQYF.